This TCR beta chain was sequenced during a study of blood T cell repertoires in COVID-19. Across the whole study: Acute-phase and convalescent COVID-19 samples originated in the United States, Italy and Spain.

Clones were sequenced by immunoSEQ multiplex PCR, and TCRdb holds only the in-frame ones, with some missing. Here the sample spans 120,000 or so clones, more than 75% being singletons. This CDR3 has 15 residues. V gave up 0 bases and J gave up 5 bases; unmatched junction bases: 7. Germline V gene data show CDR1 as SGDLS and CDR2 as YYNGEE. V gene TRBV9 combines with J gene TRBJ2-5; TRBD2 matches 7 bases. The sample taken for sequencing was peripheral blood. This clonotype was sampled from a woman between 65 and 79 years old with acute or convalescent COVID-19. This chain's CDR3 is CASSVAAGLVETQYF. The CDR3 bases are TGTGCCAGCAGCGTAGCAGCGGGGCTTGTGGAGACCCAGTACTTC.